One and the same sample provided the 30 T cell receptor beta chains below, sequenced in a study of metastatic and nonmetastatic thyroid tumors (TCRdb year 2020). No treatment had been received by any patient before thyroid surgery. The method was PCR. Sequencing was performed on an Illumina HiSeq 4000. TCRdb redid the processing of the public reads, applying fastp at Q25 and MiXCR, and retained in-frame beta chains. Across this sample there are 3,000 to 4,000 clones, with roughly 22% seen only once. Under 9.5% of the sample is taken by the ten largest. Sequences were obtained from tumor tissue. Receptors originate from a female donor with papillary thyroid cancer or a benign thyroid nodule (not recorded which). Some clones in this sample may be carry-over from other donors' samples.

By its share, this clone is large (0.1 to 1%). The chain employs TRBV5-1 and TRBJ1-2; D remains ambiguous. Germline loops: CDR1 SGHRS, CDR2 YFSETQ. The CDR3 is 12 residues long. V lost 0 bases and J 3 bases, leaving 3 bases between the germline ends. The CDR3 protein is CASSLGDYGYTF. CDR3 DNA sequence: TGCGCCAGCAGCTTGGGGGACTATGGCTACACCTTC. The variable domain in full, with the rest retrieved from reference TRBV5-1 and TRBJ1-2, is KAGVTQTPRYLIKTRGQQVTLSCSPISGHRSVSWYQQTPGQGLQFLFEYFSETQRNKGNFPGRFSGRQFSNSRSEMNVSTLELGDSALYLCASSLGDYGYTFGSGTRLTVV.

This chain uses TRBV9 with TRBJ2-3, with 10 bases fitting TRBD2. J lost 5 bases, V lost 0 bases, and 3 bases had no gene match. The CDR3 is made up of 15 amino acids. Germline V CDR1 and CDR2: SGDLS, YYNGEE. The CDR3 DNA reads TGTGCCAGCAGCGTAGAAGCGGGAGGGGTAGATACGCAGTATTTT. Translation gives CASSVEAGGVDTQYF.

This clone is termed large. The chain is built from TRBV19 and TRBJ1-2; TRBD1 agrees at 9 bases. The CDR3 extends over 13 amino acids. V shed 9 bases, J shed 2 bases, and the junction held 4 bases outside the gene matches. Looked up from germline, CDR1 is LNHDA and CDR2 is SQIVND (reference sequence). CDR3 protein: CASSQGANYGYTF. DNA of the CDR3: TGTGCCAGCTCACAGGGGGCCAACTATGGCTACACCTTC.

This clone is categorized as medium-sized. J is TRBJ2-7 and V is TRBV7-8; D is unresolved. This CDR3 comprises 13 residues. With 5 bases removed from V and 1 base from J, the gap between germline ends came to 9 bases. Germline-derived CDR1 and CDR2 are SGHVS and FQNEAQ. Here the CDR3 DNA reads TGTGCCAGCAGCGCAGACTGGTCCTACGAGCAGTACTTC. Protein product: CASSADWSYEQYF.

This chain connects TRBV30 to TRBJ2-3; D is possibly TRBD1 (5 bases). Germline CDR1 reads GTSNPN; CDR2 reads SVGIG (reference sequence). There are 13 residues in the CDR3. Trimming removed 3 bases from V and 2 bases from J, with 9 bases in between. CDR3 in DNA: TGTGCCTGGAGCCCCGGACACACAGATACGCAGTATTTT. This translates into CAWSPGHTDTQYF.

The rearrangement joins TRBV2 to TRBJ2-3; D call uncertain. This CDR3 has 15 amino acids. The V end was cut by 3 bases, the J end by 0 bases, with 10 bases between. Per germline, CDR1 SNHLY and CDR2 FYNNEI. CDR3 in DNA: TGTGCCAGCAGTGAGTCGGGCTCTAGCACAGATACGCAGTATTTT. Protein product: CASSESGSSTDTQYF.

In this sample, this clone turned up many times. The chain recombines TRBV5-4 with TRBJ1-6; D is unclear. V was trimmed by 4 bases and J by 8 bases, leaving 10 bases between them. The CDR3 has 13 residues. Germline V lookup: CDR1 SGHNT, CDR2 YYREEE (reference sequence). CDR3 in amino acids: CASSPYKDSPLHF. In DNA, the CDR3 is TGTGCCAGCAGCCCTTACAAGGATTCACCCCTCCACTTT.

This rearrangement joins TRBV28 to TRBJ2-5, with D perhaps matching TRBD1 (6 bases). The V end lost 5 bases, the J end lost 2 bases, and 18 bases lay between the germline ends. Germline V gene lookup returns CDR1 MDHEN and CDR2 SYDVKM. The CDR3 runs 16 residues. CDR3 coding DNA: TGTGCCAGCAGTGCTATGGTCAGGGGTTTACAAGAGACCCAGTACTTC. This gives the protein CASSAMVRGLQETQYF. Together with reference TRBV28 and TRBJ2-5, the CDR3 gives the full variable domain: DVKVTQSSRYLVKRTGEKVFLECVQDMDHENMFWYRQDPGLGLRLIYFSYDVKMKEKGDIPEGYSVSREKKERFSLILESASTNQTSMYLCASSAMVRGLQETQYFGPGTRLLVL.

This chain uses TRBV20-1 with TRBJ2-1, with D possibly TRBD1 on 5 matching bases. Between the trimmed V and J ends, which lost 3 bases and 13 bases, there was a span of 34 bases. The germline gives CDR1 DFQATT, CDR2 SNEGSKA (reference sequence). This CDR3 comprises 18 residues. CDR3 in DNA: TGCAGTGCTAGGGGCGCGTGGGCCGGTATTGCAAGGGGCCGGACCCAGTTCTTC. The encoded protein is CSARGAWAGIARGRTQFF.

CDR3 bases: TGTGCCAGCAGTTCAGTGGGCTATGGCTACACCTTC. Its translation is CASSSVGYGYTF. V usage is TRBV6-5 and J usage is TRBJ1-2; D is undetermined. There are 12 residues in the CDR3. The V gene lost 4 bases and the J gene lost 4 bases, with 7 bases spanning the gap. Per germline, CDR1 MNHEY and CDR2 SVGAGI.

This clone was seen only a few times. The chain is built from TRBV6-1 and TRBJ2-7, with 7 bases aligning to TRBD2. J lost 2 bases, V lost 8 bases, and 6 bases had no gene match. The CDR3 runs 13 residues. Germline V gene lookup returns CDR1 MNHNS and CDR2 SASEGT. In DNA form, the CDR3 reads TGTGCCAGCTGGGAGGGACCCCCCTACGAGCAGTACTTC. Protein: CASWEGPPYEQYF.

This clone was observed a few times. The V call is TRBV28, the J call TRBJ2-4; 16 bases map to TRBD2. With V trimmed by 6 bases and J by 5 bases, 7 bases remained unmatched. CDR3 length equals 17 residues. Germline CDR1 and CDR2: MDHEN and SYDVKM. The CDR3 reads CASRSGLAGGLQNIQYF. CDR3 nucleotides: TGTGCCAGCAGATCGGGACTAGCGGGAGGGCTTCAAAACATTCAGTACTTC.

This chain connects TRBV28 to TRBJ2-2; no clear D. CDR1 is MDHEN and CDR2 is SYDVKM in the germline V gene. This CDR3 contains 15 residues. V lost 4 bases to trimming and J lost 4 bases, with 13 bases between them. CDR3 sequence reads: CASSSGIGSTGELFF. The CDR3 DNA sequence: TGTGCCAGCAGTTCCGGCATAGGGTCCACCGGGGAGCTGTTTTTT.

This chain connects TRBV7-2 to TRBJ2-7; possibly TRBD1 or TRBD2 for D (6 bases each). CDR3 size: 13 residues. Germline loops: CDR1 SGHTA, CDR2 FQGNSA. V dropped 1 base and J dropped 6 bases, with 10 bases sitting between them. CDR3 loop: CASSLDGGGEQYF. The DNA of the CDR3 is TGTGCCAGCAGCTTAGATGGAGGGGGCGAGCAGTACTTC. Drawing the rest from reference TRBV7-2 and TRBJ2-7, the complete variable domain is GAGVSQSPSNKVTEKGKDVELRCDPISGHTALYWYRQSLGQGLEFLIYFQGNSAPDKSGLPSDRFSAERTGGSVSTLTIQRTQQEDSAVYLCASSLDGGGEQYFGPGTRLTVT.

Regarding this clone: An end of the junction differs from the germline gene, which may be a read error. The CDR3 nucleotides read TGTGCCAGCATCTTAGGGGCTAGCGGGAGGGCCCTCACAGATACGCAGTATTTT. Translation: CASILGASGRALTDTQYF. The chain couples TRBV11-2 to TRBJ2-3; 12 bases match TRBD2. CDR1 SGHAT and CDR2 FQNNGV come from the germline V gene. The CDR3 spans 18 residues.

The chain combines TRBV6-1 with TRBJ2-5; TRBD2 matches at 14 bases. After removal of 11 bases from V and 3 bases from J, the junction contained 5 bases not matched to a gene. From germline, CDR1 is MNHNS and CDR2 SASEGT. This CDR3 has 14 amino acids. As DNA, the CDR3 is TGTGCCGGAGGGACTAGCGGGGGAGAAGAGACCCAGTACTTC. Translated: CAGGTSGGEETQYF.

There are a few counts of this clone. J is TRBJ2-7 and V is TRBV27; TRBD1 agrees at 10 bases. CDR3 length: 14 residues. Trimming at V came to 7 bases and at J to 5 bases, leaving 8 bases not matched to a gene. CDR1 and CDR2 from the germline V gene are MNHEY and SMNVEV (reference sequence). CDR3 bases: TGTGCCAGCATCTCTGACAGGGGGCTGAACGAGCAGTACTTC. Protein product: CASISDRGLNEQYF.

This clone was observed many times. V usage is TRBV15 and J usage is TRBJ2-1; 10 bases map to TRBD2. The CDR3 sequence is 15 residues long. The V gene end was trimmed by 3 bases and the J gene end by 6 bases; junction bases not matched to a gene: 5. Germline values: CDR1 LNHNV, CDR2 YYDKDF (reference sequence). The CDR3 sequence is CATSSKREGGNEQFF. CDR3 nucleotides: TGTGCCACCAGCAGTAAGCGGGAGGGGGGCAATGAGCAGTTCTTC.

At least ten counts were recorded for this clone. The V and J genes are TRBV7-9 and TRBJ2-5, with 7 bases aligning to TRBD1. The germline V gene has CDR1 SEHNR and CDR2 FQNEAQ (reference sequence). V lost 7 bases to trimming and J lost 5 bases; unmatched junction nucleotides: 13. The CDR3 has 15 amino acids. In nucleotides, the CDR3 is TGTGCCAGCAACGCCGCAGAGAGGGGGCGGGAGACCCAGTACTTC. It translates to CASNAAERGRETQYF.

This clone was observed many times. The chain combines TRBV9 with TRBJ2-1, with 11 bases aligning to TRBD1. Germline V gives CDR1 SGDLS, CDR2 YYNGEE. The V and J ends lost 2 bases and 9 bases, in that order; junction bases with no gene match: 7. The CDR3 runs to 15 residues. CDR3 DNA: TGTGCCAGCAGCGTCAAGGGGACAGGGGGGGTTGAGCAGTTCTTC. Translated: CASSVKGTGGVEQFF.

The rearrangement uses TRBV3-1 and TRBJ2-2, with TRBD2 matching over 7 bases. The germline gives CDR1 LGHDT, CDR2 YNNKEL (reference sequence). The CDR3 runs 14 residues. Trimming at V came to 6 bases and at J to 5 bases, leaving 6 bases not matched to a gene. The CDR3 DNA reads as TGTGCCAGCAGTCCGGGGGGTTGGACCGGGGAGCTGTTTTTT. Its translation is CASSPGGWTGELFF.

This clone is medium-sized (0.01 to 0.1%) within its sample. The V and J genes are TRBV5-1 and TRBJ1-2; D gene unclear. The CDR3 consists of 14 residues. CDR1 and CDR2 from the germline V gene are SGHRS and YFSETQ. V dropped 2 bases and J dropped 5 bases, with 13 bases sitting between them. The DNA of the CDR3 is TGCGCCAGCAGCTTAGAGGGCTCTGGATATGGCTACACCTTC. Translated, it gives CASSLEGSGYGYTF.

In this sample, this clone turned up a few times. This chain links TRBV6-1 with TRBJ1-4, with TRBD1 as a possible D gene (6 bases). Germline V lookup: CDR1 MNHNS, CDR2 SASEGT. The CDR3 length is 16 residues. Between the trimmed V and J ends, which lost 6 bases and 0 bases, there was a span of 14 bases. CDR3 residues: CASSGQRFATNEKLFF. The DNA for the CDR3 is TGTGCCAGCAGCGGACAGCGATTTGCAACTAATGAAAAACTGTTTTTT.

This clone was recorded at least ten times. The chain joins TRBV5-4 to TRBJ2-5; a possible D gene is TRBD2 (5 bases). Germline loops: CDR1 SGHNT, CDR2 YYREEE (reference sequence). Trimming took 4 bases from V and 2 from J, leaving 12 bases between them. The CDR3 sequence is 14 residues long. As DNA, the CDR3 is TGTGCCAGCAGCCTCGGACGGGAACAAGAGACCCAGTACTTC. As protein: CASSLGREQETQYF.

The chain has TRBV28 and TRBJ1-2; TRBD1 aligns across 9 bases. V gave up 3 bases and J gave up 5 bases; unmatched junction bases: 7. CDR3 size: 15 residues. CDR1 MDHEN and CDR2 SYDVKM come from the germline V gene. CDR3 loop: CASSFAGGQGYGYTF. Written as DNA, the CDR3 is TGTGCCAGCAGTTTCGCGGGGGGACAGGGTTATGGCTACACCTTC.

This clone has a handful of counts. This chain uses TRBV28 with TRBJ2-7; D is perhaps TRBD1 (5 bases). Trimming left V 1 base short and J 3 bases short, with 13 bases between. The germline gives CDR1 MDHEN, CDR2 SYDVKM. This CDR3 is built from 15 residues. The CDR3 loop is CASSLSPGSNYEQYF. The CDR3 DNA reads as TGTGCCAGCAGTTTATCCCCAGGGTCCAACTACGAGCAGTACTTC.

The V gene is TRBV11-2, the J gene TRBJ2-1, with 8 bases that match TRBD2. Germline CDR1 reads SGHAT; CDR2 reads FQNNGV. CDR3 length: 16 amino acids. V lost 6 bases to trimming and J lost 0 bases; unmatched junction nucleotides: 7. In nucleotides, the CDR3 is TGTGCCAGCAGTCCTACTAGCGGCCGCTCCTACAATGAGCAGTTCTTC. Its protein is CASSPTSGRSYNEQFF.

V and J are TRBV7-9 and TRBJ2-2; 8 bases agree with TRBD2. The germline CDR1 and CDR2 sequences are SEHNR and FQNEAQ (reference sequence). The CDR3 sequence is 14 residues long. The CDR3 here is CGAPLAGNTGELFF. The CDR3 DNA reads as TGTGGAGCACCGCTAGCGGGGAACACCGGGGAGCTGTTTTTT.

This clone is labeled as large (0.1 to 1%). The chain has TRBV27 and TRBJ1-1, with 7 positions matching TRBD1. The V gene end was trimmed by 3 bases and the J gene end by 6 bases; junction bases not matched to a gene: 7. The germline gives CDR1 MNHEY, CDR2 SMNVEV (reference sequence). This CDR3 has 14 residues. CDR3 in DNA: TGTGCCAGCAGTTTCTCCGGAGGGGGCCCTGAAGCTTTCTTT. Protein: CASSFSGGGPEAFF.

This clone has at least ten counts. The CDR3 DNA is TGTGCCACCAGTTCCGGGACAGGGGATAGCGAGCAGTACTTC. It is translated as CATSSGTGDSEQYF. This rearrangement joins TRBV24-1 to TRBJ2-7, with 10 nucleotides matching TRBD1. V shed 6 bases and J 6 bases; nucleotides not matched to a gene: 7. From germline, CDR1 is KGHDR and CDR2 SFDVKD. This CDR3 is 14 amino acids long.